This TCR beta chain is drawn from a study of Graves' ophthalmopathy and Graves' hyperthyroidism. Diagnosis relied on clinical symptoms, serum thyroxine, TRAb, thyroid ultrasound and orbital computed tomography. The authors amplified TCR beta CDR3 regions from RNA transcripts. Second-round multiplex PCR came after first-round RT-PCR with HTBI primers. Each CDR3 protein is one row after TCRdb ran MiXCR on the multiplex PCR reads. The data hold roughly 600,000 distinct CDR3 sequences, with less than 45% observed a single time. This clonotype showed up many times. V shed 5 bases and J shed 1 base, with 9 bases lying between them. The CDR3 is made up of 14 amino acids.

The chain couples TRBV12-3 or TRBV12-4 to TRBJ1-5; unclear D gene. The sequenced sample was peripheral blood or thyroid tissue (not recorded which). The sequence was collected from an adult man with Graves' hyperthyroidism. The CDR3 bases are TGTGCCAGCAGTGCACGAACGAGCAATCAGCCCCAGCATTTT. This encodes CASSARTSNQPQHF.